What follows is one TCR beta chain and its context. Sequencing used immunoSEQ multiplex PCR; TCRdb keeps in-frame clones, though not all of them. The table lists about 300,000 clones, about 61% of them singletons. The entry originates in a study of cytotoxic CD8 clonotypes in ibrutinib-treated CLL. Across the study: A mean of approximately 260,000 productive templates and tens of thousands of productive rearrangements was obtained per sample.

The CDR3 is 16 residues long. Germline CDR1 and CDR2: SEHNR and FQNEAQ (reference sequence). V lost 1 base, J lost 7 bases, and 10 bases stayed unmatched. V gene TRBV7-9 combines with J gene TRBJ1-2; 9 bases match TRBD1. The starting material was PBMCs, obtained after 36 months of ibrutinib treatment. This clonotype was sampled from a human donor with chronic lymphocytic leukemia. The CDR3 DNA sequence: TGTGCCAGCAGCTTAGGCGATTTTCGGACAGGGGCTGGCTACACCTTC. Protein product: CASSLGDFRTGAGYTF.